Presented here are 24 T cell receptor beta chains from one specimen sequenced in a study of blood T cell repertoires in COVID-19. Assay: immunoSEQ multiplex PCR; the TCRdb copy retains only in-frame clones and omits some. The data show 150,000 to 200,000 clones, over 60% seen once. The sample taken for sequencing was peripheral blood. These receptors came from a man aged 60 to 75 with acute or convalescent COVID-19.

This chain connects TRBV6-5 to TRBJ1-5; maybe TRBD1 (5 bases). Germline V CDR1 and CDR2: MNHEY, SVGAGI. V gave up 7 bases and J gave up 6 bases, with 16 bases separating them. This CDR3 region has 14 residues. The CDR3, as DNA: TGTGCCAGCACCAGGGTCTCAGAGAGTCAGCCCCAGCATTTT. Amino acid sequence: CASTRVSESQPQHF.

CDR3 nucleotides: TGCGCCAGCAGCCCCGGGACTAGCGGAGGGGATGAGCAGTTCTTC. Its protein product is CASSPGTSGGDEQFF. V gene TRBV5-1 combines with J gene TRBJ2-1; 11 bases line up with TRBD2. The germline gives CDR1 SGHRS, CDR2 YFSETQ. The CDR3 loop spans 15 amino acids. Trimming cost V 4 bases and J 8 bases; bases outside gene matches: 8. Drawing the rest from reference TRBV5-1 and TRBJ2-1, the complete variable domain is KAGVTQTPRYLIKTRGQQVTLSCSPISGHRSVSWYQQTPGQGLQFLFEYFSETQRNKGNFPGRFSGRQFSNSRSEMNVSTLELGDSALYLCASSPGTSGGDEQFFGPGTRLTVL.

This rearrangement joins TRBV18 to TRBJ2-5, with D perhaps matching TRBD1 (7 bases). The V and J ends lost 0 bases and 3 bases respectively, with 11 bases between them. There are 15 residues in the CDR3. In germline, CDR1 is KGHSH, CDR2 LQKENI. CDR3 sequence reads: CASSPPVRGEETQYF. The CDR3 region has the DNA TGTGCCAGCTCACCACCGGTCAGGGGGGAAGAGACCCAGTACTTC.

The chain links TRBV10-3 to TRBJ2-5; TRBD1 aligns across 7 bases. The junction had 4 bases not matched to a gene; V was cut back by 6 bases and J by 3 bases. This CDR3 is built from 13 residues. Per germline, CDR1 ENHRY and CDR2 SYGVKD. CDR3 loop: CAIRGQPEETQYF. The CDR3 DNA reads as TGTGCCATCAGGGGACAGCCAGAAGAGACCCAGTACTTC.

This clone is a singleton in its sample. CDR3 bases: TGTGCCAGCAGCTTAGAAGGCAGGGGCCTCTTCTATGGCTACACCTTC. This encodes CASSLEGRGLFYGYTF. The V call is TRBV11-2, the J call TRBJ1-2; weak D call: TRBD1 (6 bases). V was clipped by 0 bases and J by 4 bases, with 15 bases between them. Germline V CDR1 and CDR2: SGHAT, FQNNGV. This CDR3 comprises 16 residues.

The rearrangement uses TRBV5-4 and TRBJ2-7; D might be TRBD1 (5 bases). The CDR3 sequence is 15 residues long. V was trimmed by 0 bases and J by 4 bases, leaving 14 bases between them. Germline loops: CDR1 SGHNT, CDR2 YYREEE (reference sequence). The CDR3 protein is CASSLGQGIFYEQYF. CDR3 nucleotide sequence: TGTGCCAGCAGCTTGGGGCAGGGAATATTTTACGAGCAGTACTTC. The full variable domain, with the rest looked up from reference TRBV5-4 and TRBJ2-7, is ETGVTQSPTHLIKTRGQQVTLRCSSQSGHNTVSWYQQALGQGPQFIFQYYREEENGRGNFPPRFSGLQFPNYSSELNVNALELDDSALYLCASSLGQGIFYEQYFGPGTRLTVT.

A note on this clone: At one end the junction does not follow the germline gene, possibly because of a read error. The genes are TRBV5-4 and TRBJ1-2; 9 positions match TRBD1. Germline V gene sequence: CDR1 SGHNT, CDR2 YYREEE (reference sequence). The CDR3 runs to 13 residues. For the CDR3, the DNA is TGTGCCAGCACCTTGGGGACAGGGCCTGGCTACACCTTC. This sequence encodes CASTLGTGPGYTF.

This clone was found once. The chain uses TRBV6-5 and TRBJ2-5; 7 bases agree with TRBD1. The ends lost 6 bases at V and 3 bases at J; junction bases unmatched: 4. Germline values: CDR1 MNHEY, CDR2 SVGAGI. CDR3 size: 13 residues. CDR3: CASSFTGEETQYF. CDR3 sequence (DNA): TGTGCCAGCAGCTTTACAGGGGAAGAGACCCAGTACTTC.

Details on this clone: Its ends do not fully match the called genes, so a read error is possible. The genes are TRBV15 and TRBJ2-1; 12 bases agree with TRBD2. This CDR3 has 14 residues. Germline loops: CDR1 LNHNV, CDR2 YYDKDF (reference sequence). The DNA for the CDR3 is TGTGCCACCAGCCCCCGAGGGCTAGCGGGGGGGCAGATCTTC. Translating gives CATSPRGLAGGQIF. Full variable domain (outside the CDR3, taken from reference TRBV15 and TRBJ2-1): DAMVIQNPRYQVTQFGKPVTLSCSQTLNHNVMYWYQQKSSQAPKLLFHYYDKDFNNEADTPDNFQSRRPNTSFCFLDIRSPGLGDTAMYLCATSPRGLAGGQIFGPGTRLTVL.

About this clone: Other nucleotide sequences in the sample specify the same CDR3. The chain recombines TRBV27 with TRBJ2-7; tentatively, D is TRBD2 (6 bases). The germline gives CDR1 MNHEY, CDR2 SMNVEV (reference sequence). The CDR3 runs 13 residues. Trimming stripped 5 bases from V and 2 bases from J, with 10 bases between. DNA for the CDR3: TGTGCCAGCAGTCGGGACTCCGCCTACGAGCAGTACTTC. As protein: CASSRDSAYEQYF.

This clone appeared once. The chain links TRBV5-4 to TRBJ2-1; 7 bases map to TRBD2. J was trimmed by 9 bases and V by 2 bases; bases with no gene match: 2. The V gene's germline CDR1 is SGHNT and CDR2 YYREEE (reference sequence). This CDR3 comprises 12 residues. The chain's CDR3 is CASSFGGGEQFF. The CDR3 DNA sequence: TGTGCCAGCAGCTTCGGCGGGGGTGAGCAGTTCTTC.

V usage is TRBV24-1 and J usage is TRBJ2-7; TRBD1 agrees at 8 bases. From germline, CDR1 is KGHDR and CDR2 SFDVKD. The CDR3 runs 16 residues. V was pared by 4 bases and J by 5 bases, with 12 bases of the junction left unmatched. The CDR3 here is CATSDRDRGRFNEQYF. DNA of the CDR3: TGTGCCACCAGTGACCGCGACAGGGGCCGCTTTAACGAGCAGTACTTC.

The CDR3: CASSQTRGPAGNTIYF. The CDR3 DNA follows: TGCGCCAGCAGCCAGACAAGGGGGCCGGCTGGAAACACCATATATTTT. The chain is built from TRBV4-1 and TRBJ1-3, with 7 bases fitting TRBD1. Germline-derived CDR1 and CDR2 are MGHRA and YSYEKL. This CDR3 spans 16 amino acids. V trimming: 3 bases; J trimming: 2 bases; junction bases outside the gene matches: 7.

The chain joins TRBV24-1 to TRBJ2-1; TRBD1 matches at 10 bases. Germline V gene sequence: CDR1 KGHDR, CDR2 SFDVKD. The CDR3 has 17 amino acids. Unmatched junction bases numbered 11, after V lost 3 bases and J lost 7 bases. CDR3 sequence reads: CATSDERDRGRRNEQFF. The CDR3 coding sequence is TGTGCCACCAGTGATGAGAGAGACAGGGGGCGCAGGAATGAGCAGTTCTTC.

The chain combines TRBV7-2 with TRBJ2-5, with D hard to call. This CDR3 is 15 amino acids long. The ends were cut back, 1 base at V and 1 base at J, with 10 bases in the middle. The germline V gene has CDR1 SGHTA and CDR2 FQGNSA. The CDR3 sequence: CASSLVYFGQETQYF. The CDR3 nucleotides are TGTGCCAGCAGCTTAGTTTACTTCGGCCAAGAGACCCAGTACTTC.

The chain combines TRBV14 with TRBJ2-2, with 7 bases identical to TRBD1. The CDR3 consists of 13 residues. Losses at the gene ends were 6 bases for V and 3 bases for J; bases not matched to a gene: 1. CDR1 SGHDN and CDR2 FVKESK come from the germline V gene. CDR3 sequence: CASRGQHTGELFF. Here the CDR3 DNA reads TGTGCCAGCAGGGGACAGCACACCGGGGAGCTGTTTTTT.

On this clone: This sample also contains other DNA sequences that code for the same CDR3. This chain links TRBV9 with TRBJ2-7; D perhaps matches TRBD1 (7 bases). V was clipped by 0 bases and J by 4 bases, with 11 bases between them. This CDR3 region has 14 residues. Germline V CDR1 and CDR2: SGDLS, YYNGEE. Here the CDR3 DNA reads TGTGCCAGCAGCGTAGCAGCAGGGGGGTACGAGCAGTACTTC. Translation gives CASSVAAGGYEQYF. Complete variable domain (other parts from reference TRBV9 and TRBJ2-7): DSGVTQTPKHLITATGQRVTLRCSPRSGDLSVYWYQQSLDQGLQFLIQYYNGEERAKGNILERFSAQQFPDLHSELNLSSLELGDSALYFCASSVAAGGYEQYFGPGTRLTVT.

The CDR3 is CASSPPYRGEAFF. CDR3 nucleotide sequence: TGTGCCAGCTCACCACCGTACAGGGGTGAAGCTTTCTTT. The chain has TRBV18 and TRBJ1-1, with 7 nucleotides matching TRBD1. Germline assignment: CDR1 KGHSH and CDR2 LQKENI. V lost 0 bases, J lost 7 bases, and 2 bases stayed unmatched. This CDR3 region has 13 residues.

This clone was detected once. CDR3 residues: CASGLVLPGQNYGYTF. In nucleotides, the CDR3 is TGTGCTAGTGGTTTGGTACTCCCGGGACAGAACTATGGCTACACCTTC. The chain carries TRBV12-5 and TRBJ1-2, with TRBD1 matching 7 bases. This CDR3 spans 16 amino acids. V gave up 0 bases and J gave up 2 bases; unmatched junction bases: 6. Germline values: CDR1 LGHNT, CDR2 FRNRAP.

The chain carries TRBV27 and TRBJ1-4, with TRBD1 matching 9 bases. The germline CDR1 and CDR2 sequences are MNHEY and SMNVEV (reference sequence). This CDR3 is built from 15 residues. The J segment lost 3 bases and the V segment lost 6 bases, leaving 5 bases of the junction unmatched. CDR3 bases: TGTGCCAGCAGATTACAGGGGGCAGCTAATGAAAAACTGTTTTTT. Its protein is CASRLQGAANEKLFF. Supplemented by reference TRBV27 and TRBJ1-4, the full variable domain reads EAQVTQNPRYLITVTGKKLTVTCSQNMNHEYMSWYRQDPGLGLRQIYYSMNVEVTDKGDVPEGYKVSRKEKRNFPLILESPSPNQTSLYFCASRLQGAANEKLFFGSGTQLSVL.

This chain connects TRBV11-1 to TRBJ2-1, with D possibly TRBD2 on 7 matching bases. This CDR3 contains 15 residues. CDR1 is SGHAT and CDR2 is FQDESV in the germline V gene (reference sequence). The V and J ends lost 3 bases and 7 bases respectively, with 16 bases between them. The CDR3 DNA reads as TGTGCCAGCAGCTTCGGCCTTCGGGGGGCGAATGAGCAGTTCTTC. Protein: CASSFGLRGANEQFF.

This chain joins TRBV7-4 and TRBJ2-1; D is possibly TRBD1 (5 bases). Germline V gives CDR1 SGHVT, CDR2 SQSDAQ. V was clipped by 4 bases and J by 2 bases, with 12 bases between them. This CDR3 contains 15 residues. The CDR3 DNA reads TGTGCCAGCAGCTGCAGGGTGTGGACCTACAATGAGCAGTTCTTC. Its translation is CASSCRVWTYNEQFF.

This clone was seen a single time. The gene calls are TRBV7-2 and TRBJ2-1; D possibly corresponds to TRBD1 (6 bases). Trimming removed 4 bases at V and 3 bases at J, with 10 bases between. In germline, CDR1 is SGHTA, CDR2 FQGNSA. The CDR3 spans 14 residues. The CDR3 protein is CASSSGQDYNEQFF. The CDR3 DNA follows: TGTGCCAGCAGCTCGGGACAAGACTACAATGAGCAGTTCTTC.

The CDR3 nucleotides read TGCGCCAGCACCAGGGACAGCCAAGAGACCCAGTACTTC. As protein: CASTRDSQETQYF. This chain uses TRBV5-1 with TRBJ2-5; 7 positions match TRBD1. The CDR3 totals 13 residues. CDR1 and CDR2 (germline): SGHRS, YFSETQ. V gave up 6 bases and J gave up 1 base; unmatched junction bases: 3.